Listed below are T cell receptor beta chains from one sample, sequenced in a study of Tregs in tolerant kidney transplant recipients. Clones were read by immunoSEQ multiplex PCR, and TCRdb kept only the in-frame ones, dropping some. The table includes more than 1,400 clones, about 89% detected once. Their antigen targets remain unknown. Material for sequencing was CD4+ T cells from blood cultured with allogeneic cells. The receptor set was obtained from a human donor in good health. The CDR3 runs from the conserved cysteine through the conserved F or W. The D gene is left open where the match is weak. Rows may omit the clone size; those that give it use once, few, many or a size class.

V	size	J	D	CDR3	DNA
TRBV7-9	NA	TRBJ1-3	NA	CASSLEFVSGNTIYF	TGTGCCAGCAGCTTAGAGTTCGTTTCTGGAAACACCATATATTTT
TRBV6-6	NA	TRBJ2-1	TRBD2	CASTKVAGGAYNEQFF	TGTGCCAGCACTAAGGTAGCGGGTGGAGCCTACAATGAGCAGTTCTTC
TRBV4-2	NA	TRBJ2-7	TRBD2	CASSQAASGVSYEQYF	TGTGCCAGCAGCCAAGCAGCCAGCGGGGTCTCCTACGAGCAGTACTTC
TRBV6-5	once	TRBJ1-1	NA	CASTPGRGSAFF	TGTGCCAGCACTCCCGGGAGGGGCAGCGCTTTCTTT
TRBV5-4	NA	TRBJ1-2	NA	CASRYPGVNYGYTF	TGTGCCAGCAGGTACCCGGGAGTTAACTATGGCTACACCTTC
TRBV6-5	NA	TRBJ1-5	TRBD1	CASSGRQGGQPQHF	TGTGCCAGCAGTGGGCGACAGGGCGGGCAGCCCCAGCATTTT
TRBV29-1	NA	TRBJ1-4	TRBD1	CSVDPGQGTGRLFF	TGCAGCGTTGACCCGGGACAGGGAACGGGAAGGCTGTTTTTT
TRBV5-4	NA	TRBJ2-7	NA	CASSLANSYEQYF	TGTGCCAGCAGCTTGGCCAACTCCTACGAGCAGTACTTC
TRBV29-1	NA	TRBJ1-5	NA	CSVVGRGHQKAQPQHF	TGCAGCGTTGTAGGGCGAGGTCATCAAAAGGCTCAGCCCCAGCATTTT
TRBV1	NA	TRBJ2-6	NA	CTSRQHGLCTNRANVLTF	TGCACCAGCAGACAACATGGTTTGTGCACAAATCGGGCCAACGTCCTGACTTTC
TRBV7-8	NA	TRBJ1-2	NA	CASSLAHSPGVGYTF	TGTGCCAGCAGCTTAGCCCACTCGCCAGGGGTGGGCTACACCTTC
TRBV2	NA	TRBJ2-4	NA	CASSGQGLGIQYF	TGTGCCAGCAGTGGGCAGGGGTTGGGCATTCAGTACTTC
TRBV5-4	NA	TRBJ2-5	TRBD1	CASSLGQGARETQYF	TGTGCCAGCAGCTTGGGGCAGGGGGCCAGAGAGACCCAGTACTTC
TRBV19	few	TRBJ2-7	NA	CASSMASGGGFYEQYF	TGTGCCAGTAGTATGGCCTCGGGTGGGGGTTTCTACGAGCAGTACTTC
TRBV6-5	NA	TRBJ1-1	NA	CASTNLRGNTEAFF	TGTGCCAGCACCAATCTTAGGGGAAACACTGAAGCTTTCTTT
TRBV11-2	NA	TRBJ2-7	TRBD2	CASSHTLAGGYEQYF	TGTGCCAGCAGCCACACACTAGCGGGAGGGTACGAGCAGTACTTC
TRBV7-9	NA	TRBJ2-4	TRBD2	CASSIAGTSGGRAKNIQYF	TGTGCCAGCAGCATAGCGGGGACTAGCGGGGGGCGAGCCAAAAACATTCAGTACTTC
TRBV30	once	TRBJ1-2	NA	CAWSVGGRVGGYTF	TGTGCCTGGAGTGTGGGGGGGAGGGTAGGCGGCTACACCTTC
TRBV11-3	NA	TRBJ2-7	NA	CASSLGRVRSSYEQYF	TGTGCCAGCAGCTTAGGTCGTGTCAGGAGCTCCTACGAGCAGTACTTC
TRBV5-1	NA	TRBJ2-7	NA	CASSPPRAPYEQYF	TGCGCCAGCAGCCCCCCCAGGGCCCCCTACGAGCAGTACTTC
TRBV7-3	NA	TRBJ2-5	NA	CASSSPLGGGLETQYF	TGTGCCAGCAGCTCCCCTTTAGGGGGGGGGCTGGAGACCCAGTACTTC
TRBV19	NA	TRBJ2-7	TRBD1	CASSTGQIREQYF	TGTGCCAGTAGTACGGGACAGATACGAGAGCAGTACTTC
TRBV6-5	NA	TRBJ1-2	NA	CASRPSGQYYGYTF	TGTGCCAGCAGACCCTCGGGACAATACTATGGCTACACCTTC
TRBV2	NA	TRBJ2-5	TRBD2	CASSDGRAWETQYF	TGTGCCAGCAGTGACGGGAGGGCATGGGAGACCCAGTACTTC
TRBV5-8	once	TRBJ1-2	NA	CASSLFGGTGYGYTF	TGTGCCAGCAGCTTGTTTGGGGGGACCGGGTATGGCTACACCTTC
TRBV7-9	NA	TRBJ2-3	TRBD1	CASSPTGVSTDTQYF	TGTGCCAGCAGCCCCACAGGGGTGAGCACAGATACGCAGTATTTT
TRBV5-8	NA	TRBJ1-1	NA	CASSGRRLSEAFF	TGTGCCAGCTCGGGGAGACGCCTCTCTGAAGCTTTCTTT
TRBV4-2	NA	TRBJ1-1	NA	CASSLGVRIYTEAFF	TGTGCCAGCAGCCTCGGGGTGCGGATCTACACTGAAGCTTTCTTT
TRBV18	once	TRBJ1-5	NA	CASSPAGGISQPQHF	TGTGCCAGCTCACCGGCGGGGGGCATAAGTCAGCCCCAGCATTTT
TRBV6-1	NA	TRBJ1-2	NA	CASSKEGTDRNYGYTF	TGTGCCAGCAGTAAAGAGGGGACGGATCGAAACTATGGCTACACCTTC
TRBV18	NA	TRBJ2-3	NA	CASSRETDTQYF	TGTGCCAGCTCACGGGAAACAGATACGCAGTATTTT
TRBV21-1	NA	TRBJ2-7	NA	CASSKAPGSSYEQYF	TGTGCCAGCAGCAAAGCCCCAGGGAGTTCCTACGAGCAGTACTTC
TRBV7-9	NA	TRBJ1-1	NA	CASSHPSRTEAFF	TGTGCCAGCAGCCACCCGTCTCGGACTGAAGCTTTCTTT
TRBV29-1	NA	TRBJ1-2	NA	CSVRTAYGYTF	TGCAGCGTTCGCACAGCTTATGGCTACACCTTC
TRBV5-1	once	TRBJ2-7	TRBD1	CASSLGGTGGYEQYF	TGCGCCAGCAGCTTGGGAGGGACAGGGGGCTACGAGCAGTACTTC
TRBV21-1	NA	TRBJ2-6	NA	CASSKESGSLAGGANVLTF	TGTGCCAGCAGCAAAGAGTCGGGCAGTTTGGCTGGGGGGGCCAACGTCCTGACTTTC
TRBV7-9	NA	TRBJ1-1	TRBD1	CASSGQGFWGTEAFF	TGTGCCAGCAGCGGACAGGGTTTCTGGGGCACTGAAGCTTTCTTT
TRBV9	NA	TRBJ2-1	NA	CASSTRDSSYNEQFF	TGTGCCAGCAGCACAAGGGACTCCTCCTACAATGAGCAGTTCTTC
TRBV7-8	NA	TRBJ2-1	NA	CASSLGPGAGSYNEQFF	TGTGCCAGCAGCTTAGGGCCAGGGGCTGGGTCCTACAATGAGCAGTTCTTC
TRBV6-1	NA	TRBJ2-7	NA	CASMGGAGPYEQYF	TGTGCCAGCATGGGTGGGGCTGGACCCTACGAGCAGTACTTC
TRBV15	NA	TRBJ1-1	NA	CATSRQGTEAFF	TGTGCCACCAGCAGACAGGGGACTGAAGCTTTCTTT
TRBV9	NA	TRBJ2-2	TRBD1	CASSLGTGASGELFF	TGTGCCAGCAGTCTCGGGACAGGGGCTTCCGGGGAGCTGTTTTTT
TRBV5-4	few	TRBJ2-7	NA	CASSLDRYEQYF	TGTGCCAGCAGCCTTGACAGGTACGAGCAGTACTTC
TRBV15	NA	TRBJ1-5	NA	CATSLHGGNQPQHF	TGTGCCACCAGTCTACACGGAGGCAATCAGCCCCAGCATTTT
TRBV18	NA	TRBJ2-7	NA	CASSETGRPGGEQYF	TGTGCCAGCTCAGAAACAGGACGACCCGGTGGGGAGCAGTACTTC
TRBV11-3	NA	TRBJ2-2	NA	CASSLAGTRELFF	TGTGCCAGCAGCTTAGCTGGAACGAGGGAGCTGTTTTTT
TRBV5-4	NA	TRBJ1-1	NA	CASSLDTLGTEAFF	TGTGCCAGCAGCTTGGACACCTTAGGGACTGAAGCTTTCTTT